A selection of T cell receptor beta chains follows, all from one sample in a study of T-cell memory formation after mild COVID-19. TCRdb reprocessed the 5' RACE reads with MiXCR, giving one entry per CDR3 protein. The sample consists of 350,000 to 500,000 distinct CDR3 sequences, about a quarter of them appearing once. Sequenced: PBMCs or a T cell subset sorted from them (not recorded which). The source of these receptors is an adult woman who had mild COVID-19 (a few samples of this study predate the infection). Cell type and time point are not known. Both conserved end residues are part of each CDR3. Each record gives: D gene, clone size, J gene, V gene, CDR3 DNA, CDR3 protein. D genes are given only for firm matches. Only some rows state a clone size, as once, few, many or a class for expanded clones.

d_gene: TRBD1
abundance: few
j_gene: TRBJ2-7
v_gene: TRBV20-1
CDR3nt: TGCAGTGCTGACCCCAAGTGGACAGGCGAGCAGTACTTC
CDR3aa: CSADPKWTGEQYF

d_gene: NA
abundance: few
j_gene: TRBJ2-1
v_gene: TRBV21-1
CDR3nt: TGTGCCAGCAGCAAACGGGAGGATGAGCAGTTCTTC
CDR3aa: CASSKREDEQFF

d_gene: NA
abundance: NA
j_gene: TRBJ1-1
v_gene: TRBV20-1
CDR3nt: TGCAGTGCTGGGGGCAGCGGTATGAACACTGAAGCTTTCTTT
CDR3aa: CSAGGSGMNTEAFF

d_gene: TRBD1
abundance: NA
j_gene: TRBJ1-1
v_gene: TRBV29-1
CDR3nt: TGCAGCGTCAAATCGGACAGGGAGAGGACGAGGAACACTGAAGCTTTCTTT
CDR3aa: CSVKSDRERTRNTEAFF

d_gene: TRBD2
abundance: few
j_gene: TRBJ2-7
v_gene: TRBV27
CDR3nt: TGTGCCAGCAGTTGGGAGGGAAGCTCCTACGAGCAGTACTTC
CDR3aa: CASSWEGSSYEQYF

d_gene: NA
abundance: few
j_gene: TRBJ1-2
v_gene: TRBV7-9
CDR3nt: TGTGCCAGCAGCTTAGTTTCAACTAACTATGGCTACACCTTC
CDR3aa: CASSLVSTNYGYTF

d_gene: NA
abundance: few
j_gene: TRBJ2-1
v_gene: TRBV5-1
CDR3nt: TGCGCCAGCAGCTCGGCCTGGGAGAGAGGGCTGTTCTTC
CDR3aa: CASSSAWERGLFF

d_gene: NA
abundance: NA
j_gene: TRBJ2-4
v_gene: TRBV12-3/TRBV12-4
CDR3nt: TGTGCCAGCAGTTTAATAGAATTAGCCAAAAACATTCAGTACTTC
CDR3aa: CASSLIELAKNIQYF

d_gene: TRBD2
abundance: NA
j_gene: TRBJ2-2
v_gene: TRBV24-1
CDR3nt: TGTGCCACCAGTGATTCGCTAAGTCGACTAGCGGGAGACACCGGGGAGCTGTTTTTT
CDR3aa: CATSDSLSRLAGDTGELFF

d_gene: TRBD2
abundance: NA
j_gene: TRBJ2-1
v_gene: TRBV15
CDR3nt: TGTGCCACCAGCAGACCGGGGGGGCGGTACAATGAGCAGTTCTTC
CDR3aa: CATSRPGGRYNEQFF

d_gene: TRBD2
abundance: few
j_gene: TRBJ2-1
v_gene: TRBV7-6
CDR3nt: TGTGCCAGCAGCTCGGGACTAGCGGGGGCCAACTACAATGAGCAGTTCTTC
CDR3aa: CASSSGLAGANYNEQFF

d_gene: NA
abundance: NA
j_gene: TRBJ2-1
v_gene: TRBV3-1
CDR3nt: TGTGCCAGCAGCAATGAAGGAGGGAACGAGCAGTTCTTC
CDR3aa: CASSNEGGNEQFF

d_gene: NA
abundance: NA
j_gene: TRBJ2-7
v_gene: TRBV4-2
CDR3nt: TGTGCCAGCAGCCAACCACTTGGCGACTTCGGCTTATACGAGCAGTACTTC
CDR3aa: CASSQPLGDFGLYEQYF

d_gene: NA
abundance: few
j_gene: TRBJ1-4
v_gene: TRBV29-1
CDR3nt: TGCAGCGTTGAGTTGCCGGGGGCCGAAGAAAAACTGTTTTTT
CDR3aa: CSVELPGAEEKLFF

d_gene: NA
abundance: NA
j_gene: TRBJ2-3
v_gene: TRBV6-5
CDR3nt: TGTGCCAGCGCCTACAGTGAACCCAGAGATACGCAGTATTTT
CDR3aa: CASAYSEPRDTQYF

d_gene: NA
abundance: few
j_gene: TRBJ1-1
v_gene: TRBV5-1
CDR3nt: TGCGCCAGCAGCTTGGTGGTGGGGGCGCTTGAAGCTTTCTTT
CDR3aa: CASSLVVGALEAFF

d_gene: NA
abundance: few
j_gene: TRBJ1-5
v_gene: TRBV12-3/TRBV12-4
CDR3nt: TGTGCCAGCAGTTTTGCCGGGGATCAGCCCCAGCATTTT
CDR3aa: CASSFAGDQPQHF

d_gene: NA
abundance: few
j_gene: TRBJ2-5
v_gene: TRBV12-3/TRBV12-4
CDR3nt: TGTGCCAGCAGTCCTTATCCGGGCCGCTCCCAAGAGACCCAGTACTTC
CDR3aa: CASSPYPGRSQETQYF

d_gene: NA
abundance: NA
j_gene: TRBJ2-2
v_gene: TRBV7-8
CDR3nt: TGTGCCAGCAGCGGACGGGACCAGGGTTGGTCCGGGGAGCTGTTTTTT
CDR3aa: CASSGRDQGWSGELFF

d_gene: NA
abundance: NA
j_gene: TRBJ2-3
v_gene: TRBV30
CDR3nt: TGTGCCTGGAGTACGGGCCCTGACTTTTATACGCAGTATTTT
CDR3aa: CAWSTGPDFYTQYF

d_gene: TRBD2
abundance: few
j_gene: TRBJ2-3
v_gene: TRBV5-1
CDR3nt: TGCGCCAGCAGGTCTAGCGGAAGCACAGATACGCAGTATTTT
CDR3aa: CASRSSGSTDTQYF

d_gene: NA
abundance: few
j_gene: TRBJ1-1
v_gene: TRBV4-1
CDR3nt: TGCGCCAGCAGCCAAGCGGCAGGGGTAGTCGAGGCTTTCTTT
CDR3aa: CASSQAAGVVEAFF

d_gene: NA
abundance: few
j_gene: TRBJ1-2
v_gene: TRBV29-1
CDR3nt: TGCAGCGCACCTAGCCGGGGCTGGGCCGGTGGCTACACCTTC
CDR3aa: CSAPSRGWAGGYTF

d_gene: TRBD2
abundance: NA
j_gene: TRBJ2-5
v_gene: TRBV9
CDR3nt: TGTGCCAGCAGCTCGGGACTAGCGTGGGAGACCCAGTACTTC
CDR3aa: CASSSGLAWETQYF

d_gene: NA
abundance: few
j_gene: TRBJ2-4
v_gene: TRBV14
CDR3nt: TGTGCCAGCAGCCACCTTAGCGGCCCTGCTAAAAACATTCAGTACTTC
CDR3aa: CASSHLSGPAKNIQYF

d_gene: TRBD1
abundance: NA
j_gene: TRBJ2-3
v_gene: TRBV7-3
CDR3nt: TGTGCCAGCAGCCCCCGGGACAGGGAGACAGATACGCAGTATTTT
CDR3aa: CASSPRDRETDTQYF

d_gene: NA
abundance: once
j_gene: TRBJ1-1
v_gene: TRBV4-3
CDR3nt: TGCGCCAGCAGCCGCTCGACCGAGAACACTGAAGCTTTCTTT
CDR3aa: CASSRSTENTEAFF

d_gene: NA
abundance: NA
j_gene: TRBJ2-1
v_gene: TRBV7-9
CDR3nt: TGTGCCAGCTCCGGGTTAGAGCAGTTCTTC
CDR3aa: CASSGLEQFF

d_gene: TRBD1
abundance: NA
j_gene: TRBJ2-2
v_gene: TRBV30
CDR3nt: TGTGCCTGGAGTGGACAGGGACGGTGGAACACCGGGGAGCTGTTTTTT
CDR3aa: CAWSGQGRWNTGELFF

d_gene: NA
abundance: few
j_gene: TRBJ2-7
v_gene: TRBV15
CDR3nt: TGTGCCACCAGTCACGCAGGGGGGGTCTACGAGCAGTACTTC
CDR3aa: CATSHAGGVYEQYF

d_gene: TRBD1
abundance: few
j_gene: TRBJ2-7
v_gene: TRBV10-3
CDR3nt: TGTGCCATCAGTGTGGGACAGGGGCTAAGCCACGAGCAGTACTTC
CDR3aa: CAISVGQGLSHEQYF

d_gene: NA
abundance: NA
j_gene: TRBJ1-3
v_gene: TRBV3-1
CDR3nt: TGTGCCAGCAGCCCTTATGGAGGGTCCTCTGGAAACACCATATATTTT
CDR3aa: CASSPYGGSSGNTIYF

d_gene: TRBD2
abundance: few
j_gene: TRBJ2-7
v_gene: TRBV11-2
CDR3nt: TGTGCCAGCAGCCCGCCGGGACTAGCGGGAGGGTCGTACGAGCAGTACTTC
CDR3aa: CASSPPGLAGGSYEQYF

d_gene: NA
abundance: few
j_gene: TRBJ2-1
v_gene: TRBV19
CDR3nt: TGTGCCAGTAGTATAGTTCTGGCCTATTACAATGAGCAGTTCTTC
CDR3aa: CASSIVLAYYNEQFF

d_gene: NA
abundance: few
j_gene: TRBJ2-3
v_gene: TRBV20-1
CDR3nt: TGCAGTGCTATTATCAGCACAGATACGCAGTATTTT
CDR3aa: CSAIISTDTQYF

d_gene: TRBD2
abundance: NA
j_gene: TRBJ2-5
v_gene: TRBV7-6
CDR3nt: TGTGCCAGCAGTGTGAGCGGGAACGGGGAGACCCAGTACTTC
CDR3aa: CASSVSGNGETQYF

d_gene: NA
abundance: NA
j_gene: TRBJ1-2
v_gene: TRBV5-1
CDR3nt: TGCGCCAGCAGCTTGGGTACGGGGGCGAGCGGAGCCCTTTTAGGTGGCTACACCTTC
CDR3aa: CASSLGTGASGALLGGYTF

d_gene: NA
abundance: NA
j_gene: TRBJ2-3
v_gene: TRBV6-5
CDR3nt: TGTGCCAGCAGTTACCCCGTGGTCTGGGCAGATACGCAGTATTTT
CDR3aa: CASSYPVVWADTQYF

d_gene: NA
abundance: few
j_gene: TRBJ1-2
v_gene: TRBV20-1
CDR3nt: TGCAGTGCTTCGACCGGGGGCCTCACGAGCCGTGGCTACACCTTC
CDR3aa: CSASTGGLTSRGYTF

d_gene: NA
abundance: many
j_gene: TRBJ2-1
v_gene: TRBV3-1
CDR3nt: TGTGCCAGCAGCCAACCAAACCCGGCGGGACTGTACTTC
CDR3aa: CASSQPNPAGLYF

d_gene: TRBD1
abundance: few
j_gene: TRBJ1-2
v_gene: TRBV7-9
CDR3nt: TGTGCCAGCAGCTCGAAAATTGGAGGGGGCACCCACATGGATCGTAACTATGGCTACACCTTC
CDR3aa: CASSSKIGGGTHMDRNYGYTF

d_gene: TRBD2
abundance: few
j_gene: TRBJ2-2
v_gene: TRBV6-2/TRBV6-3
CDR3nt: TGTGCCAGCAGTTACTCGAAACTCTCAGGACTAGCGGGACTCGGGGAGCTGTTTTTT
CDR3aa: CASSYSKLSGLAGLGELFF

d_gene: NA
abundance: NA
j_gene: TRBJ2-1
v_gene: TRBV5-1
CDR3nt: TGCGCCAGCAGCCCCCCCGGGATAAGCTCCTACAATGAGCAGTTCTTC
CDR3aa: CASSPPGISSYNEQFF

d_gene: NA
abundance: NA
j_gene: TRBJ2-1
v_gene: TRBV29-1
CDR3nt: TGCAGCGTTAATCGATGGGATGAGCAGTTCTTC
CDR3aa: CSVNRWDEQFF

d_gene: TRBD2
abundance: few
j_gene: TRBJ2-3
v_gene: TRBV4-1
CDR3nt: TGCGCCAGCAGGGGGACCTGGGGGGGTATAGATACGCAGTATTTT
CDR3aa: CASRGTWGGIDTQYF

d_gene: TRBD1
abundance: once
j_gene: TRBJ2-1
v_gene: TRBV29-1
CDR3nt: TGCAGCGTAAGCCGGGACAGGGTGTCCACCAATGAGCAGTTCTTC
CDR3aa: CSVSRDRVSTNEQFF

d_gene: NA
abundance: few
j_gene: TRBJ2-3
v_gene: TRBV7-3
CDR3nt: TGTGCCAGCAGCTTAACGGGGGGGGCTGAGAGTACGCAGTATTTT
CDR3aa: CASSLTGGAESTQYF

d_gene: TRBD2
abundance: few
j_gene: TRBJ2-1
v_gene: TRBV5-1
CDR3nt: TGCGCCAGCAACGGACTAGCGGGAGGTTATGAGCAGTTCTTC
CDR3aa: CASNGLAGGYEQFF

d_gene: NA
abundance: NA
j_gene: TRBJ2-3
v_gene: TRBV7-2
CDR3nt: TGTGCCAGCAGCTTCACTGTCGGGAGCTTGAGCACAGATACGCAGTATTTT
CDR3aa: CASSFTVGSLSTDTQYF

d_gene: NA
abundance: few
j_gene: TRBJ2-2
v_gene: TRBV29-1
CDR3nt: TGCAGCGTTGAAGTTTGGGGAGTCCGGGGAGCCGGGGAGCTGTTTTTT
CDR3aa: CSVEVWGVRGAGELFF

d_gene: TRBD2
abundance: NA
j_gene: TRBJ2-2
v_gene: TRBV2
CDR3nt: TGTGCCAGCAGTGAAAGCGGGAGGGTTGCCGGGGAGCTGTTTTTT
CDR3aa: CASSESGRVAGELFF

d_gene: TRBD2
abundance: many
j_gene: TRBJ2-1
v_gene: TRBV10-3
CDR3nt: TGTGCCATATCTAGCGGGGGCACCTACAATGAGCAGTTCTTC
CDR3aa: CAISSGGTYNEQFF

d_gene: NA
abundance: NA
j_gene: TRBJ2-3
v_gene: TRBV27
CDR3nt: TGTGCCAGCCGAGGGGGGGAGTGGGCAGATACGCAGTATTTT
CDR3aa: CASRGGEWADTQYF

d_gene: NA
abundance: NA
j_gene: TRBJ2-2
v_gene: TRBV29-1
CDR3nt: TGCAGCGGACTGGGACCGATCACCGGGGAGCTGTTTTTT
CDR3aa: CSGLGPITGELFF

d_gene: NA
abundance: few
j_gene: TRBJ2-1
v_gene: TRBV7-8
CDR3nt: TGTGCCAGCAGCAACACCGGCCAGGGGCCCCACAATGAGCAGTTCTTC
CDR3aa: CASSNTGQGPHNEQFF

d_gene: NA
abundance: NA
j_gene: TRBJ2-7
v_gene: TRBV20-1
CDR3nt: TGCAGTGCCGGGACAACCTACGAGCAGTACTTC
CDR3aa: CSAGTTYEQYF

d_gene: NA
abundance: NA
j_gene: TRBJ2-1
v_gene: TRBV29-1
CDR3nt: TGCAGCGTTGGTCCAGCGAGGAACTCCTACAATGAGCAGTTCTTC
CDR3aa: CSVGPARNSYNEQFF